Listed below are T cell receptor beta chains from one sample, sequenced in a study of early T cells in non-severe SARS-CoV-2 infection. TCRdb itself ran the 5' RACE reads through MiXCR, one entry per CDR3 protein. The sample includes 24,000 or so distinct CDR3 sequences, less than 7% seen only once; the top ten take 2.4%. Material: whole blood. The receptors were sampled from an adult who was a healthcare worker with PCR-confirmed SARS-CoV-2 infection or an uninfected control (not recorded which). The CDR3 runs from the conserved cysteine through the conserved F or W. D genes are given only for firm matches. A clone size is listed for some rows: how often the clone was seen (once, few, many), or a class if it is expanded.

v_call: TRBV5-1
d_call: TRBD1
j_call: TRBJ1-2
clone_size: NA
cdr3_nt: TGCGCCAGCAGCTTGCCTCTCACAGGGGGCAGTCGGGATGGCTACACCTTC
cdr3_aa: CASSLPLTGGSRDGYTF

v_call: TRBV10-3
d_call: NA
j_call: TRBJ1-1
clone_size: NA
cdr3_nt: TGTGCCATCAGGGAGGACAGAGATCTTGCTGAAGCCTTCTTT
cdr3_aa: CAIREDRDLAEAFF

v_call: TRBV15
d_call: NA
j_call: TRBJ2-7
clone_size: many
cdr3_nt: TGTGCCACCAGCAGGCCCGGGACAAGTCACTACGAGCAGTACTTC
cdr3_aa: CATSRPGTSHYEQYF

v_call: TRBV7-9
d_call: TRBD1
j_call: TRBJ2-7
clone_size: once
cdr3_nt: TGTGCCAGCAGCCGCCAACAGGGGGTCGACGAGCAGTACTTC
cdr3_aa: CASSRQQGVDEQYF

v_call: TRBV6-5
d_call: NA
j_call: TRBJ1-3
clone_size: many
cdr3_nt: TGTGCCAGCAGGCCCGACACTGGAAACACCATATATTTT
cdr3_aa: CASRPDTGNTIYF

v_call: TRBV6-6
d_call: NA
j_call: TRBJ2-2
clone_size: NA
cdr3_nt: TGTGCCAGCAGGATGAACACCGGGGAGCTGTTTTTT
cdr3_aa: CASRMNTGELFF

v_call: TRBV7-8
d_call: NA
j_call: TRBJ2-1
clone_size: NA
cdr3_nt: TGTGCCAGCAGCTTAGGGACGGGGGACCACAATGAGCAGTTCTTC
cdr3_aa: CASSLGTGDHNEQFF

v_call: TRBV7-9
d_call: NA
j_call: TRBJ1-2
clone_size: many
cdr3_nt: TGTGCCAGCAGCTTAGTGTCCGGTCGGACGGACGCATATGGCTACACCTTC
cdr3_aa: CASSLVSGRTDAYGYTF

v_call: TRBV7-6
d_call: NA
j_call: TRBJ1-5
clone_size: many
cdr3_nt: TGTGCCAGCAGCCCGGGACTCCCCGGAGGACAGCCCCAGCATTTT
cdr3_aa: CASSPGLPGGQPQHF

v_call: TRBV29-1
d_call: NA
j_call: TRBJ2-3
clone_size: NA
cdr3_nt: TGCAGCGCCGGAGGTATCTCTTGGGGTACGCAGTATTTT
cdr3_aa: CSAGGISWGTQYF

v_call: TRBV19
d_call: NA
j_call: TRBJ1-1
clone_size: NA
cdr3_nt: TGTGCCAGTAGTATAGAGGAGGGCACTGAAGCTTTCTTT
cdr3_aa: CASSIEEGTEAFF

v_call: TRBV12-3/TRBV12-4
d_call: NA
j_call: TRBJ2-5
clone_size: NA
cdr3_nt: TGTGCCAGCAGTGAATTTACCCCCTCGGGAGAGACCCAGTACTTC
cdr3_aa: CASSEFTPSGETQYF

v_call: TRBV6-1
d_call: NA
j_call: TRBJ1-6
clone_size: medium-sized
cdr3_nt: TGTGCCAGCAGTGAAGCGCTTGCAGGCTCACCCCTCCACTTT
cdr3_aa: CASSEALAGSPLHF

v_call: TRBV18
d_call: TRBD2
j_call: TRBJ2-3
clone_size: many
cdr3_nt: TGTGCCAGCTCTATGACTAGCAGAGCAGATACGCAGTATTTT
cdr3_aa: CASSMTSRADTQYF

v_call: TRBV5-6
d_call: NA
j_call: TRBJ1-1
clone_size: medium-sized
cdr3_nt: TGTGCCAGCAGCCCGATTGTAGGGGTTCCGGCTTTCTTT
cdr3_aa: CASSPIVGVPAFF

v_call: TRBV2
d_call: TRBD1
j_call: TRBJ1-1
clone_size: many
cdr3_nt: TGTGCCAGCAGTGAACGAGGGACAGAGAACACTGAAGCTTTCTTT
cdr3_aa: CASSERGTENTEAFF

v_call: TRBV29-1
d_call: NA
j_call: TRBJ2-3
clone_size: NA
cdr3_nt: TGCAGCGCTGGCCAAGGCCCAGATACGCAGTATTTT
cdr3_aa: CSAGQGPDTQYF

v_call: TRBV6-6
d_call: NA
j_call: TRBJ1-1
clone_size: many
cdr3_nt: TGTGCCAGCAGTAAAGAGGGGGTTAGCACTGAAGCTTTCTTT
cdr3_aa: CASSKEGVSTEAFF

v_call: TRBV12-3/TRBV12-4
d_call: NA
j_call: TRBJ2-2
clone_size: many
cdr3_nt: TGTGCCAGCAGTTTGGGTGGACACACCGGGGAGCTGTTTTTT
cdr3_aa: CASSLGGHTGELFF

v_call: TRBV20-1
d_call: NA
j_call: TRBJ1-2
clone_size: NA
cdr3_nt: TGCAGTGCTAGTGGGGGGACGCCTTACTATGGCTACACCTTC
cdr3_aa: CSASGGTPYYGYTF

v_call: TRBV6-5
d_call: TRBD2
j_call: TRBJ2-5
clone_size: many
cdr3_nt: TGTGCCAGCAGTTACCCAGCGGGGGAGACCCAGTACTTC
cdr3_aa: CASSYPAGETQYF

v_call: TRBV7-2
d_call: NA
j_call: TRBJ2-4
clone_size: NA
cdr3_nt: TGTGCCAGCAGCTCAGTGGCCTCAAAAAACATTCAGTACTTC
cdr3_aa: CASSSVASKNIQYF

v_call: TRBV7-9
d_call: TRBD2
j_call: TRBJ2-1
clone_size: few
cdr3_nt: TGTGCCAGCAGCCCGGGACTAGGTGCGGGAGAGCAGTTCTTC
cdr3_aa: CASSPGLGAGEQFF

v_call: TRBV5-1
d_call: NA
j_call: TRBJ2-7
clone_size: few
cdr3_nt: TGCGCCAGCAGCTTGGTAGCGAGTTCCTACGAGCAGTACTTC
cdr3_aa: CASSLVASSYEQYF

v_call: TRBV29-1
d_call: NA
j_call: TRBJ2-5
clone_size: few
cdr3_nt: TGCAGCGTTGCGGGCAGGCTAAGACAAGAGACCCAGTACTTC
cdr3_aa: CSVAGRLRQETQYF

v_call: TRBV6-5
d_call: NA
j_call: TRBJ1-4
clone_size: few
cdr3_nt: TGTGCCAGCAGAGGATCGGGACGGAAAAGAGGTGAAAAACTGTTTTTT
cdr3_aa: CASRGSGRKRGEKLFF

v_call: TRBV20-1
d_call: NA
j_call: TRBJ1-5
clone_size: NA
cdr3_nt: TGCAGTGCTGAAACCAGGACGGGATCTTTAAATCAGCCCCAGCATTTT
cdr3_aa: CSAETRTGSLNQPQHF

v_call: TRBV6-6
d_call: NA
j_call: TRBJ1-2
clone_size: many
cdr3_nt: TGTGCCAGCAGTTACTCGCAGGGGAACTATGGCTACACCTTC
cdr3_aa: CASSYSQGNYGYTF

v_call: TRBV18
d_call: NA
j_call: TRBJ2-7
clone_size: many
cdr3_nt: TGTGCCAGCTCGGCCGGGTACGAGCAGTACTTC
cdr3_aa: CASSAGYEQYF

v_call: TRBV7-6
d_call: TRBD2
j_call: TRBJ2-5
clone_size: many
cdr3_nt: TGTGCCAGCAGCTCGCTCCCGGGACTAGCGGGGGGGCGGCAGGAGACCCAGTACTTC
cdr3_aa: CASSSLPGLAGGRQETQYF

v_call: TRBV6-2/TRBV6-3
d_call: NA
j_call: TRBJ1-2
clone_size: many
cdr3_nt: TGTGCCAGCAGTTCCGTGGGAGCAGACTATGGCTACACCTTC
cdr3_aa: CASSSVGADYGYTF

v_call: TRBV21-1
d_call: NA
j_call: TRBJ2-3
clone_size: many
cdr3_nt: TGTGCCAGCAGCAAACTCCGGGGATCCGATACGCAGTATTTT
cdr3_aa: CASSKLRGSDTQYF

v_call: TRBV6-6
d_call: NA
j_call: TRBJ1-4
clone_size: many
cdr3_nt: TGTGCCAGCAGTCGATCAGGTGCAACTAATGAAAAACTGTTTTTT
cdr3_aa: CASSRSGATNEKLFF

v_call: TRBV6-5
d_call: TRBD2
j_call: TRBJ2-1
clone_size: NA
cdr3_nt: TGTGCCAGCAGCCGCACAGTTGGGCGGGGGGGCCTGGGTGAGCAGTTCTTC
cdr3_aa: CASSRTVGRGGLGEQFF

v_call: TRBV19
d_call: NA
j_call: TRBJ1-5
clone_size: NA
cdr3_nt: TGTGCCAGTAGTATAACTGGGGGCGAGGGCAATCAGCCCCAGCATTTT
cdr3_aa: CASSITGGEGNQPQHF

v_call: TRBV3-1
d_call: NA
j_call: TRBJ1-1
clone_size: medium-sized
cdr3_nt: TGTGCCAGCAGCCAAGAGGAGAACACTGAAGCTTTCTTT
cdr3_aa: CASSQEENTEAFF

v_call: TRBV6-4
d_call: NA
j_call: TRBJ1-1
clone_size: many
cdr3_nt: TGTGCCAGCAGTGACCCGAGTAGTGGCACTGAAGCTTTCTTT
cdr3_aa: CASSDPSSGTEAFF

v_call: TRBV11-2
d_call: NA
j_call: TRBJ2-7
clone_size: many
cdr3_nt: TGTGCCAGCAGCTTTTTCAGGAGTGAGGGGTACGGCGAGCAGTACTTC
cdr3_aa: CASSFFRSEGYGEQYF

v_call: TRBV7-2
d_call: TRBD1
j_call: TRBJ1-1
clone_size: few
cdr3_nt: TGTGCCAGCAGCTCTAAACAGGGGACGGAAGCTTTCTTT
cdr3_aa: CASSSKQGTEAFF

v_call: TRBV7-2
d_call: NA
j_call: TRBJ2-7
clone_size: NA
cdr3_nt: TGTGCCAGCAGCTATCAGGGACCTTCCTACGAGCAGTACTTC
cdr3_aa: CASSYQGPSYEQYF

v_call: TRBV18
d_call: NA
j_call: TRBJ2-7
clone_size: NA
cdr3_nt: TGTGCCAGCTCACCAGAGGCAAGAAGCTACGAGCAGTACTTC
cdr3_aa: CASSPEARSYEQYF

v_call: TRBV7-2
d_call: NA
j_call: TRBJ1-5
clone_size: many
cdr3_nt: TGTGCCAGCAGCTTTCCCGGGGGGCCCCAGCATTTT
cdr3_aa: CASSFPGGPQHF

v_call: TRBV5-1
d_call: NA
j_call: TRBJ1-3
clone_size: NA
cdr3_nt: TGCGCCAGCAGCTCGGACGGATCCTCCGGAAACACCATATATTTT
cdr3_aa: CASSSDGSSGNTIYF

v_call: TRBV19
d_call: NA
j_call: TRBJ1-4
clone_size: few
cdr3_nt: TGTGCCAGTAGTACTGGGAGACAGATTTCCAATGAAAAACTGTTTTTT
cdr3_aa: CASSTGRQISNEKLFF

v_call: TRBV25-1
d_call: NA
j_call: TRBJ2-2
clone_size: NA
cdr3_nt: TGTGCCAGCAGTGAAATTATGACCGGGGAGCTGTTTTTT
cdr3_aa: CASSEIMTGELFF

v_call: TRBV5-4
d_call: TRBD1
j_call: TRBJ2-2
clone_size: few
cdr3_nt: TGTGCCAGCAGCATACGACAGGGGGCGGCCGGGGAGCTGTTTTTT
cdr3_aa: CASSIRQGAAGELFF

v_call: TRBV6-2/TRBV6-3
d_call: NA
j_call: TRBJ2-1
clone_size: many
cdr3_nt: TGTGCCAGCGCGGCTAGCAGATACAATGAGCAGTTCTTC
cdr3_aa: CASAASRYNEQFF

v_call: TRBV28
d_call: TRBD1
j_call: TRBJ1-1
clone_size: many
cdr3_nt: TGTGCCAGCAGTGCGACCAGGGGGCGCGGAACTGAAGCTTTCTTT
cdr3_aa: CASSATRGRGTEAFF

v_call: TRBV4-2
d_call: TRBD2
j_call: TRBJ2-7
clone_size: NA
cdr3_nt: TGTGCCAGCAGCCCAGTCGGTGCGGGACTACACCTCTTCTACGAGCAGTACTTC
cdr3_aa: CASSPVGAGLHLFYEQYF

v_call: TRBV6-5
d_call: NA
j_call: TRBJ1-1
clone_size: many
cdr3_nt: TGTGCCAGCCGAACGGGTCCGAACACTGAAGCTTTCTTT
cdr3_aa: CASRTGPNTEAFF

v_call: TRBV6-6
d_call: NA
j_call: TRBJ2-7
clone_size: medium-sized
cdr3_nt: TGTGCCAGCAAGACGGGGACTGGTTTGCACGAGCAGTACTTC
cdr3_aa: CASKTGTGLHEQYF

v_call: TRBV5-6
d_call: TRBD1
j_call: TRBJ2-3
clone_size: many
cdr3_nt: TGTGCCAGCAGCTTCTGGGACAGGGAAGATACGCAGTATTTT
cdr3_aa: CASSFWDREDTQYF

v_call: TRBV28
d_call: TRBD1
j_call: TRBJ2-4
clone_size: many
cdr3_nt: TGTGCCAGCAGTTTAATAGGGGGCGGCAAAAACATTCAGTACTTC
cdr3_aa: CASSLIGGGKNIQYF

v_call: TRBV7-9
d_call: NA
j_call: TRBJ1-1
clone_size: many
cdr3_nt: TGTGCCAGCAGCGCGACAGGAGTTAGTCGGGAAGCTTTCTTT
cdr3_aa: CASSATGVSREAFF

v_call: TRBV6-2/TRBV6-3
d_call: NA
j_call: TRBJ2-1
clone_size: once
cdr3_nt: TGTGCCAGCAGGGGCCTCAAGAGCTCCTACAATGAGCAGTTCTTC
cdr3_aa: CASRGLKSSYNEQFF